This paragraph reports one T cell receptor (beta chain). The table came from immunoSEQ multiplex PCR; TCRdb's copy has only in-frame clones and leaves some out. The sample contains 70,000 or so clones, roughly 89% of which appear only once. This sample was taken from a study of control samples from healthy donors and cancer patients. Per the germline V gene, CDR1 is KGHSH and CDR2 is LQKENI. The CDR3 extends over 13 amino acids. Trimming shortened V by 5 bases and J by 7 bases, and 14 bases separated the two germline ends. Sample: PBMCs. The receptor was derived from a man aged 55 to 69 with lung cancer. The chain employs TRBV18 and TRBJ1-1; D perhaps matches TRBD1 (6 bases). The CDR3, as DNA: TGTGCCAGCTCAGACCGGGACAAAGGTGAAGCTTTCTTT. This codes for CASSDRDKGEAFF.